One sample yielded the 27 T cell receptor beta chains listed below, sequenced in a study of neurological immune-mediated disorders. TCRdb re-derived calls from the 5' RACE reads in MiXCR, one entry per CDR3 protein. The sample lists some 48,000 distinct CDR3 sequences, 10% occurring once. Sequences were obtained from PBMCs. The origin of the receptors is a middle-aged woman with HTLV-1-associated myelopathy (HAM/TSP).

This clonotype was seen only a few times. The J gene is TRBJ2-5, the V gene TRBV5-1; 9 bases are a match to TRBD2. The CDR3 has 15 amino acids. Per the germline V gene, CDR1 is SGHRS and CDR2 is YFSETQ. V was pared by 0 bases and J by 5 bases, with 5 bases of the junction left unmatched. The chain's CDR3 is CASSLAASGVETQYF. In DNA form, the CDR3 reads TGCGCCAGCAGCTTGGCTGCTAGCGGGGTTGAGACCCAGTACTTC.

This clonotype was detected many times. The chain combines TRBV15 with TRBJ2-3; D unclear. Germline CDR1 reads LNHNV; CDR2 reads YYDKDF (reference sequence). Trimming stripped 4 bases from V and 2 bases from J, with 13 bases between. The CDR3 has 15 residues. CDR3 nucleotides: TGTGCCACCAGCATGAGCCTAGAAAACACAGATACGCAGTATTTT. Residues: CATSMSLENTDTQYF.

This clonotype was seen at least ten times. The chain links TRBV20-1 to TRBJ2-2; unclear D gene. Germline-derived CDR1 and CDR2 are DFQATT and SNEGSKA (reference sequence). V dropped 3 bases and J dropped 6 bases, with 8 bases sitting between them. The CDR3 has 12 amino acids. The CDR3 sequence is CSARRRSGELFF. CDR3 nucleotide sequence: TGCAGTGCTAGGAGGCGTTCCGGGGAGCTGTTTTTT.

The sample holds many counts of this clonotype. This chain connects TRBV12-3 or TRBV12-4 to TRBJ1-4; D is perhaps TRBD1 (5 bases). The germline V and J ends were trimmed by 5 bases and 0 bases, with 16 bases remaining between them. This CDR3 comprises 17 residues. Written as DNA, the CDR3 is TGTGCCAGCAGTAGCCTCGGACAAGGTGCAACTAATGAAAAACTGTTTTTT. It translates to CASSSLGQGATNEKLFF.

In this sample, this clonotype turned up once. This clone may be a read error of a much larger clone one base away. The V and J genes are TRBV5-6 and TRBJ2-7, with D perhaps TRBD1 (5 bases). CDR1 and CDR2 from the germline V gene are SGHDT and YYEEEE. The CDR3 spans 16 residues. CDR3 sequence (DNA): TGTGCCAGCAGCTTGTTCAGGGCAAGTCGGCATTACGAGCAGTGCTTC. Amino acids: CASSLFRASRHYEQCF.

This clonotype appeared many times. J is TRBJ2-2 and V is TRBV5-5; D may be TRBD2 (6 bases). The CDR3 covers 14 residues. The germline V gene has CDR1 SGHKS and CDR2 YYEKEE (reference sequence). V was pared by 0 bases and J by 5 bases, with 8 bases between. The DNA of the CDR3 is TGTGCCAGCAGCTTGGGACTAGTAACCGGGGAGCTGTTTTTT. Residues: CASSLGLVTGELFF. Drawing the rest from reference TRBV5-5 and TRBJ2-2, the complete variable domain is DAGVTQSPTHLIKTRGQQVTLRCSPISGHKSVSWYQQVLGQGPQFIFQYYEKEERGRGNFPDRFSARQFPNYSSELNVNALLLGDSALYLCASSLGLVTGELFFGEGSRLTVL.

Many counts were recorded for this clonotype. This rearrangement joins TRBV6-6 to TRBJ2-4; maybe TRBD1 (6 bases). V was cut by 0 bases and J by 0 bases, with 18 bases left in between. Per the germline V gene, CDR1 is MNHNY and CDR2 is SVGAGI (reference sequence). This CDR3 spans 19 amino acids. This CDR3 is CASSYSRQEGLLAKNIQYF. DNA for the CDR3: TGTGCCAGCAGTTACTCGAGACAGGAAGGACTTCTAGCCAAAAACATTCAGTACTTC.

The sample holds many counts of this clonotype. J is TRBJ1-2 and V is TRBV25-1; D unresolved. Per the germline V gene, CDR1 is MGHDK and CDR2 is SYGVNS. The CDR3 spans 12 residues. V gave up 4 bases and J gave up 6 bases, with 9 bases separating them. This CDR3 is CASSVGADGYTF. The DNA of the CDR3 is TGTGCCAGCAGTGTCGGAGCCGATGGCTACACCTTC.

This clonotype showed up just a few times. The chain joins TRBV24-1 to TRBJ2-5; no definite D call. Between the trimmed V and J ends, which lost 7 bases and 7 bases, there was a span of 18 bases. Germline loops: CDR1 KGHDR, CDR2 SFDVKD. CDR3 length equals 14 residues. The CDR3, as DNA: TGTGCCACCAGAGACGACCGATCCCCTGGGACCCAGTACTTC. Amino acid sequence: CATRDDRSPGTQYF.

The chain combines TRBV19 with TRBJ1-2, with 7 bases aligning to TRBD1. Germline-derived CDR1 and CDR2 are LNHDA and SQIVND (reference sequence). There are 13 residues in the CDR3. The V and J ends lost 5 bases and 2 bases, in that order; junction bases with no gene match: 2. The CDR3 is CASSGQANYGYTF. CDR3 bases: TGTGCCAGTAGTGGACAGGCGAACTATGGCTACACCTTC. Using reference TRBV19 and TRBJ1-2 for the parts outside the CDR3, the full variable domain is DGGITQSPKYLFRKEGQNVTLSCEQNLNHDAMYWYRQDPGQGLRLIYYSQIVNDFQKGDIAEGYSVSREKKESFPLTVTSAQKNPTAFYLCASSGQANYGYTFGSGTRLTVV.

At least ten counts were recorded for this clonotype. The chain couples TRBV11-2 to TRBJ2-1, with a possible D match to TRBD1 (6 bases). CDR1 and CDR2 (germline): SGHAT, FQNNGV. The CDR3 runs to 16 residues. With 1 base removed from V and 12 bases from J, the gap between germline ends came to 22 bases. The CDR3 nucleotides are TGTGCCAGCAGCTTAGGAACTTGGTCGGGTTCCAGGGGGCAGTTCTTC. Translation: CASSLGTWSGSRGQFF. Combining the CDR3 with reference TRBV11-2 and TRBJ2-1 gives the whole variable domain EAGVAQSPRYKIIEKRQSVAFWCNPISGHATLYWYQQILGQGPKLLIQFQNNGVVDDSQLPKDRFSAERLKGVDSTLKIQPAKLEDSAVYLCASSLGTWSGSRGQFFGPGTRLTVL.

This clonotype occurred many times. The chain employs TRBV18 and TRBJ1-1, with D maybe TRBD1 (5 bases). This CDR3 comprises 14 residues. Germline values: CDR1 KGHSH, CDR2 LQKENI. V was shortened by 6 bases and J by 5 bases, with 16 bases between the two germline ends. For the CDR3, the DNA is TGTGCCAGCTCCGAGAGGGACGGAGGGACTGAAGCTTTCTTT. This translates into CASSERDGGTEAFF.

This clonotype was seen many times. This CDR3 reads CASSAARGTGYNEQFF. The CDR3 DNA is TGTGCCAGCAGCGCTGCCCGCGGGACAGGGTACAATGAGCAGTTCTTC. V and J are TRBV9 and TRBJ2-1; 9 nucleotides match TRBD1. Germline trimming cut 3 bases from V and 4 bases from J; bases unmatched to any gene: 8. There are 16 residues in the CDR3. Per germline, CDR1 SGDLS and CDR2 YYNGEE.

This clonotype was recorded at least ten times. This rearrangement joins TRBV21-1 to TRBJ1-1; TRBD1, the table's D call, lacks a check against the DNA. TRBV21-1 is a recognized pseudogene. CDR3 length: 14 amino acids. CDR3 amino acids: CASTHIPVNTEAFF. CDR3 DNA: TGTGCCAGCACCCACATTCCCGTGAACACTGAAGCTTTCTTT.

At least ten counts were recorded for this clonotype. The chain couples TRBV5-1 to TRBJ2-7, with D possibly matching TRBD2 (5 bases). CDR3 length: 15 amino acids. Germline loops: CDR1 SGHRS, CDR2 YFSETQ. Deletions cut 0 bases from V and 3 bases from J, with 13 bases between. This chain's CDR3 is CASSLAEGSFYEQYF. CDR3 nucleotide sequence: TGCGCCAGCAGCTTGGCCGAGGGTTCTTTCTACGAGCAGTACTTC.

This clonotype has at least ten counts. The chain has TRBV7-2 and TRBJ2-7; 8 nucleotides align to TRBD2. V lost 1 base, J lost 3 bases, and 11 bases stayed unmatched. The CDR3 loop spans 17 amino acids. Germline V gives CDR1 SGHTA, CDR2 FQGNSA. CDR3 sequence (DNA): TGTGCCAGCAGCTTAGTCTACGGGGGGGCTCGCTTCTACGAGCAGTACTTC. Amino acid sequence: CASSLVYGGARFYEQYF.

This clonotype was seen ten or more times. CDR3 sequence (DNA): TGTGCCAGTAGTATTATCGCTGGAGAGACCCAGTACTTC. Protein sequence: CASSIIAGETQYF. This chain links TRBV19 with TRBJ2-5; D is undetermined. From germline, CDR1 is LNHDA and CDR2 SQIVND (reference sequence). The CDR3 has 13 amino acids. V dropped 3 bases and J dropped 4 bases, with 9 bases sitting between them.

This clonotype showed up many times. The chain is built from TRBV29-1 and TRBJ2-3; D possibly uses TRBD1 or TRBD2 (5 bases each). The germline V gene has CDR1 SQVTM and CDR2 ANQGSEA. This CDR3 has 13 amino acids. The ends were cut back, 8 bases at V and 5 bases at J, with 17 bases in the middle. CDR3 in DNA: TGCAGCTCTCCGGGACCCCATGGAGATACGCAGTATTTT. Amino acid sequence: CSSPGPHGDTQYF.

This clonotype was seen many times. The DNA of the CDR3 is TGTGCCAGCAGCTTAGCGTCCGGGGCAAGCTCCTACAATGAGCAGTTCTTC. It encodes CASSLASGASSYNEQFF. The chain combines TRBV7-6 with TRBJ2-1; either TRBD1 or TRBD2 may supply D (5 bases each). The V end was cut by 0 bases, the J end by 0 bases, with 12 bases between. This CDR3 has 17 amino acids. Germline V lookup: CDR1 SGHVS, CDR2 FNYEAQ.

This clonotype was recorded many times. The rearrangement joins TRBV7-6 to TRBJ1-1; D is unclear. Per germline, CDR1 SGHVS and CDR2 FNYEAQ. The CDR3 runs 17 residues. V was trimmed by 4 bases and J by 1 base, leaving 19 bases between them. The CDR3 sequence is CASSYRPGSRENTEAFF. CDR3 in DNA: TGTGCCAGCAGCTATCGACCGGGATCGAGGGAGAACACTGAAGCTTTCTTT.

In its sample, this clonotype was seen many times. V is TRBV4-2 and J is TRBJ1-1; unclear D gene. The germline V gene has CDR1 LGHNA and CDR2 YNFKEQ. V was trimmed by 1 base and J by 1 base, leaving 7 bases between them. This CDR3 contains 14 residues. This chain's CDR3 is CASSQARANTEAFF. CDR3 coding DNA: TGTGCCAGCAGCCAAGCCCGGGCGAACACTGAAGCTTTCTTT.

This clonotype occurred many times. The chain recombines TRBV27 with TRBJ1-1, with TRBD1 matching 8 bases. CDR1 is MNHEY, CDR2 SMNVEV, per germline (reference sequence). This CDR3 spans 14 amino acids. Germline trimming cut 6 bases from V and 4 bases from J; bases unmatched to any gene: 7. The CDR3 DNA sequence: TGTGCCAGCAGCCGCAGGGGGCCGACCACTGAAGCTTTCTTT. It specifies CASSRRGPTTEAFF.

This clonotype was detected many times. The J gene is TRBJ2-5, the V gene TRBV7-6; D is unclear. This CDR3 spans 14 amino acids. Trimming removed 1 base from V and 2 bases from J, with 8 bases in between. The V gene's germline CDR1 is SGHVS and CDR2 FNYEAQ. CDR3 in amino acids: CASSLGSVQETQYF. The DNA of the CDR3 is TGTGCCAGCAGCTTAGGTTCGGTACAAGAGACCCAGTACTTC. The whole variable domain, remainder taken from reference TRBV7-6 and TRBJ2-5, is GAGVSQSPRYKVTKRGQDVALRCDPISGHVSLYWYRQALGQGPEFLTYFNYEAQQDKSGLPNDRFSAERPEGSISTLTIQRTEQRDSAMYRCASSLGSVQETQYFGPGTRLLVL.

The sample holds many counts of this clonotype. V usage is TRBV12-3 or TRBV12-4 and J usage is TRBJ2-7; D possibly corresponds to TRBD2 (6 bases). The CDR3 is 13 amino acids. V shed 3 bases and J shed 9 bases, with 15 bases lying between them. This CDR3 is CASSFEAGGAQYF. The CDR3 coding sequence is TGTGCCAGCAGTTTTGAGGCCGGGGGTGCGCAGTACTTC.

Many counts were recorded for this clonotype. The gene calls are TRBV14 and TRBJ1-3; no reliable D call. CDR3 size: 15 residues. Germline-derived CDR1 and CDR2 are SGHDN and FVKESK. Trimming left V 0 bases short and J 8 bases short, with 14 bases between. The CDR3 coding sequence is TGTGCCAGCAGCCAAGATCTCCCGGACTTTCACACCATATATTTT. It yields the protein CASSQDLPDFHTIYF.

Ten or more counts support this clonotype. This sequence joins TRBV20-1 and TRBJ2-4, with D perhaps matching TRBD2 (6 bases). Germline lookup yields CDR1 DFQATT and CDR2 SNEGSKA (reference sequence). The ends were cut back, 3 bases at V and 3 bases at J, with 9 bases in the middle. The CDR3 extends over 13 amino acids. The CDR3 here is CSARGGDKNIQYF. Written as DNA, the CDR3 is TGCAGTGCTAGGGGGGGAGACAAAAACATTCAGTACTTC.

This clonotype has at least ten counts. The V call is TRBV6-2 or TRBV6-3, the J call TRBJ2-7; D may match TRBD1 or TRBD2 (5 bases each). CDR1 is MNHEY and CDR2 is SVGEGT in the germline V gene. Trimming removed 8 bases at V and 3 bases at J, with 14 bases between. This CDR3 has 13 amino acids. CDR3 bases: TGTGCCAGCGGGACCCCTTCAGTCTACGAGCAGTACTTC. This gives the protein CASGTPSVYEQYF.